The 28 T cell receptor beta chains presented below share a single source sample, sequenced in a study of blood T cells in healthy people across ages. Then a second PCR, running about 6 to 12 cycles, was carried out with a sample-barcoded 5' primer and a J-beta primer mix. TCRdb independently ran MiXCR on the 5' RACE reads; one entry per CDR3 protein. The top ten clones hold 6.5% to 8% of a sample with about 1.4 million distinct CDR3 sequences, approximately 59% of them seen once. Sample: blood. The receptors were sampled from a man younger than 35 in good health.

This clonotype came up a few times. The CDR3 sequence is CASSTLGYEQYF. The DNA of the CDR3 is TGTGCCAGCTCCACCCTAGGCTACGAGCAGTACTTC. The V call is TRBV27, the J call TRBJ2-7; D call uncertain. Germline V gene lookup returns CDR1 MNHEY and CDR2 SMNVEV (reference sequence). The CDR3 length is 12 residues. V lost 8 bases to trimming and J lost 3 bases, with 11 bases between them.

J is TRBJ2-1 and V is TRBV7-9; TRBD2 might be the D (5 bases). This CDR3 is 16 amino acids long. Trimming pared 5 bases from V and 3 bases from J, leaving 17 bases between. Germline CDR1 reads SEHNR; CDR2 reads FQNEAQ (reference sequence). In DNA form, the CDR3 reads TGTGCCAGCAGCCCTGAGCCGGGGAACCACTACAATGAGCAGTTCTTC. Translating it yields CASSPEPGNHYNEQFF. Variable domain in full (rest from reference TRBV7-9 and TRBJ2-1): DTGVSQNPRHKITKRGQNVTFRCDPISEHNRLYWYRQTLGQGPEFLTYFQNEAQLEKSRLLSDRFSAERPKGSFSTLEIQRTEQGDSAMYLCASSPEPGNHYNEQFFGPGTRLTVL.

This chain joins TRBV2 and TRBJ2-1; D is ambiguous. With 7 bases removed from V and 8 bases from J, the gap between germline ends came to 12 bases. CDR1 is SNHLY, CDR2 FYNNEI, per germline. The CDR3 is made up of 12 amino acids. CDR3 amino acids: CASNIHSDEQFF. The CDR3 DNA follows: TGTGCCAGCAACATCCATAGTGATGAGCAGTTCTTC.

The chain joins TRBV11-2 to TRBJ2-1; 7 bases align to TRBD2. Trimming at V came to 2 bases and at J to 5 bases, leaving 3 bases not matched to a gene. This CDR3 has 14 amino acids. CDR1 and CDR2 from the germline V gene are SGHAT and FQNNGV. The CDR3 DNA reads TGTGCCAGCAGCTTACGGGGGGTCGACAATGAGCAGTTCTTC. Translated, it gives CASSLRGVDNEQFF.

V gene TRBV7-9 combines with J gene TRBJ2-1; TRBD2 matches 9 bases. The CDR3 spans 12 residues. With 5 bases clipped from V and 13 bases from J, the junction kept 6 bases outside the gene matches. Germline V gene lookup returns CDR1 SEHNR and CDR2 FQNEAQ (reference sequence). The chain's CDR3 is CASSGVAGAQFF. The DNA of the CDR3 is TGTGCCAGCAGCGGGGTAGCGGGGGCACAGTTCTTC. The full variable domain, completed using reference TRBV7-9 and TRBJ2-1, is DTGVSQNPRHKITKRGQNVTFRCDPISEHNRLYWYRQTLGQGPEFLTYFQNEAQLEKSRLLSDRFSAERPKGSFSTLEIQRTEQGDSAMYLCASSGVAGAQFFGPGTRLTVL.

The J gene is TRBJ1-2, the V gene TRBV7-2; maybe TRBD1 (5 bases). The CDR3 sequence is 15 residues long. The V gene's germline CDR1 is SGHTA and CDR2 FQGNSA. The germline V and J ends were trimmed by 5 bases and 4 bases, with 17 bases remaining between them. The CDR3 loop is CASSPAGRLTYGYTF. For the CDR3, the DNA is TGTGCCAGCAGCCCCGCGGGACGTCTAACCTATGGCTACACCTTC.

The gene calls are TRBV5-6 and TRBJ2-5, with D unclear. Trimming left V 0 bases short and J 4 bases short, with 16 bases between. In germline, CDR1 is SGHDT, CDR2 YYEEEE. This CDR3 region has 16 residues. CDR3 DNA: TGTGCCAGCAGCTTGGTCGCGAAGGGTTTACCAGAGACCCAGTACTTC. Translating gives CASSLVAKGLPETQYF.

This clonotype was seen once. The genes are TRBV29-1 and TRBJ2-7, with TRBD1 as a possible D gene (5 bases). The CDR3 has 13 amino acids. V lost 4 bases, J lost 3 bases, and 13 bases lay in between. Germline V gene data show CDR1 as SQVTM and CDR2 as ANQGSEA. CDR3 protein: CSVGARENYEQYF. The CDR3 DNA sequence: TGCAGCGTTGGAGCCAGGGAAAACTACGAGCAGTACTTC.

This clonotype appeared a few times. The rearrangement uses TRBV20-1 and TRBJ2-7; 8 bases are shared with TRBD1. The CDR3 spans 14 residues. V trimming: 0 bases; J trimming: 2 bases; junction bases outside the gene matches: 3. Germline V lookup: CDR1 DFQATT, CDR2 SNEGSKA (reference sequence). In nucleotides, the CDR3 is TGCAGTGCTAGAGATCAACAGGGGGCCTACGAGCAGTACTTC. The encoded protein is CSARDQQGAYEQYF.

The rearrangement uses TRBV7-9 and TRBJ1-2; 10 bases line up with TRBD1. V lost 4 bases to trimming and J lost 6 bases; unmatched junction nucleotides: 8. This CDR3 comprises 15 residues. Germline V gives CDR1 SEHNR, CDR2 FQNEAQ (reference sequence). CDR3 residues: CASSSPTGGPDGYTF. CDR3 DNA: TGTGCCAGCAGCTCCCCGACAGGGGGCCCTGATGGCTACACCTTC.

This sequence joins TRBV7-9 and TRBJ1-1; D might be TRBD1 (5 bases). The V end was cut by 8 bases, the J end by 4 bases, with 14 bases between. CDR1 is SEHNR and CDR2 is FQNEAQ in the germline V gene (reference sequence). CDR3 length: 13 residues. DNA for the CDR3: TGTGCCAGCCAGGGTTTCGTAGGCACTGAAGCTTTCTTT. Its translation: CASQGFVGTEAFF.

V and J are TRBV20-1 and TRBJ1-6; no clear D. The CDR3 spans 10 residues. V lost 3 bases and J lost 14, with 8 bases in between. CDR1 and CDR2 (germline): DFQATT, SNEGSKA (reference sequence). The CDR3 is CSASFGALHF. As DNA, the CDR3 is TGCAGTGCTAGCTTTGGGGCCCTCCACTTT.

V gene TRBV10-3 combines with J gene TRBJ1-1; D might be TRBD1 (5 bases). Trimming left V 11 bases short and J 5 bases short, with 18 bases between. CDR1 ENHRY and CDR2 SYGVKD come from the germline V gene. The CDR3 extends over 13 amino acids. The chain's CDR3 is CAAAEGPMTEAFF. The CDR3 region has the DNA TGTGCCGCGGCTGAGGGGCCGATGACTGAAGCTTTCTTT.

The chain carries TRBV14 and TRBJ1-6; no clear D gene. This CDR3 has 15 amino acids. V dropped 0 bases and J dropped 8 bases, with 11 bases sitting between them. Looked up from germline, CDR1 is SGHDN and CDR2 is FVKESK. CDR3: CASSQDVGSDSPLHF. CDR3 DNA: TGTGCCAGCAGCCAAGATGTCGGGTCGGATTCACCCCTCCACTTT.

CDR3 nucleotides: TGTGCCAGCAGTGAAGTGGAAGGGTATGGCACTGAAGCTTTCTTT. It codes for CASSEVEGYGTEAFF. The gene calls are TRBV25-1 and TRBJ1-1, with D uncertain. The CDR3 contains 15 residues. Germline loops: CDR1 MGHDK, CDR2 SYGVNS. Trimming took off 2 bases at V and 4 bases at J, with 14 bases between the two ends.

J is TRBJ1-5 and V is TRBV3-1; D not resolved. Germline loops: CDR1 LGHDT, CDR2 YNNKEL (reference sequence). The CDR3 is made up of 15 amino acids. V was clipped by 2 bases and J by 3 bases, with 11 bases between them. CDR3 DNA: TGTGCCAGCAGCCAAAACCGGGATTACAATCAGCCCCAGCATTTT. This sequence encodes CASSQNRDYNQPQHF.

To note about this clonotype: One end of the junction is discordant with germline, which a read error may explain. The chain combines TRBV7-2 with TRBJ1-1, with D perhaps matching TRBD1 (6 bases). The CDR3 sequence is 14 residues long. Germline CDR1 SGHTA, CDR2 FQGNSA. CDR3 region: CAGSRGQLDRKAFF. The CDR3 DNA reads TGTGCCGGCAGTCGAGGACAGTTAGACCGGAAAGCTTTCTTT.

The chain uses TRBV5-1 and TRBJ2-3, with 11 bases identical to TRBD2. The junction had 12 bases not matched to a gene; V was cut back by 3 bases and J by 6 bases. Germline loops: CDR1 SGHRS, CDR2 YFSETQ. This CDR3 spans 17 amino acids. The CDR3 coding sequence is TGCGCCAGCAGCTGGGCCCTAGCGGGGGGATCGACGGATACGCAGTATTTT. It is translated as CASSWALAGGSTDTQYF. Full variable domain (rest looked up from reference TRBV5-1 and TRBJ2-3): KAGVTQTPRYLIKTRGQQVTLSCSPISGHRSVSWYQQTPGQGLQFLFEYFSETQRNKGNFPGRFSGRQFSNSRSEMNVSTLELGDSALYLCASSWALAGGSTDTQYFGPGTRLTVL.

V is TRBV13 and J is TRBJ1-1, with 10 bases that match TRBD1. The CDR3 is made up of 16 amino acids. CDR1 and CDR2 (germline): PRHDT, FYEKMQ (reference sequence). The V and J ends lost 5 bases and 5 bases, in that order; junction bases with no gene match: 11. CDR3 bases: TGTGCCAGCAGCGTTCGGGACAGGGGTTTGATGACTGAAGCTTTCTTT. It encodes CASSVRDRGLMTEAFF.

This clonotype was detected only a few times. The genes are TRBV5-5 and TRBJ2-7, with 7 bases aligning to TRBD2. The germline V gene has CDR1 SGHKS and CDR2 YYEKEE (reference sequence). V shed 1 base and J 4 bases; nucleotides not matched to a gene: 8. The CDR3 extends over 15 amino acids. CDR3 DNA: TGTGCCAGCAGCTTGTTAGCGGGTGGCGGGTACGAGCAGTACTTC. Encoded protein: CASSLLAGGGYEQYF.

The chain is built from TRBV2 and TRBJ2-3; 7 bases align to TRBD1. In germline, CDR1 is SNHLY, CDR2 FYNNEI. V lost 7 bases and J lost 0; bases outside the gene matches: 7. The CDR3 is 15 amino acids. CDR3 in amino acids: CASTVRQGSTDTQYF. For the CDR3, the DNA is TGTGCCAGCACCGTCAGACAGGGCAGCACAGATACGCAGTATTTT.

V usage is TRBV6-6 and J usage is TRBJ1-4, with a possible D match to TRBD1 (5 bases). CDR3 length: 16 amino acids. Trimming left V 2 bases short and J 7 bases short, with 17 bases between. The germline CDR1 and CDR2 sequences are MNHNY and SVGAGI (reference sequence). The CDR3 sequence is CASSYHNRGGSEKLFF. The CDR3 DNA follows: TGTGCCAGCAGTTACCATAATCGTGGGGGTAGTGAAAAACTGTTTTTT.

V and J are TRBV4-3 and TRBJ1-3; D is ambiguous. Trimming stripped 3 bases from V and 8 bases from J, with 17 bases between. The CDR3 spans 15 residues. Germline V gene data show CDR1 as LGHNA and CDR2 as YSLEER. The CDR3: CASSQPWVATHTIYF. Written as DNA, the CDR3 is TGCGCCAGCAGCCAGCCTTGGGTCGCAACGCACACCATATATTTT.

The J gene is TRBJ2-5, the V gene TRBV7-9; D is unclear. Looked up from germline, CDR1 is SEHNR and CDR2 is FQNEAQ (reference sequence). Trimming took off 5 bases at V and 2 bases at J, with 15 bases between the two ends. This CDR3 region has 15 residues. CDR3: CASSHTAAGQETQYF. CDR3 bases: TGTGCCAGCAGCCACACCGCCGCAGGTCAAGAGACCCAGTACTTC.

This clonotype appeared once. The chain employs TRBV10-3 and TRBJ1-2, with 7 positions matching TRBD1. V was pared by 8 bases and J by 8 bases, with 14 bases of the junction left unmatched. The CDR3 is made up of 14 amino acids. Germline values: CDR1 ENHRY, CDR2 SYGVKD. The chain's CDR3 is CAIYRDQGVLGYTF. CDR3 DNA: TGTGCCATCTATAGGGACCAGGGGGTACTGGGCTACACCTTC.

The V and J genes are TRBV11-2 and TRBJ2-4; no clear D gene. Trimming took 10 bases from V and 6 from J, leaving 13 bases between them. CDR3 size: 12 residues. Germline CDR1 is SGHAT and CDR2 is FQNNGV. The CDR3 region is CATSRIGNIQYF. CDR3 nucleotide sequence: TGTGCCACCTCGCGGATTGGAAACATTCAGTACTTC.

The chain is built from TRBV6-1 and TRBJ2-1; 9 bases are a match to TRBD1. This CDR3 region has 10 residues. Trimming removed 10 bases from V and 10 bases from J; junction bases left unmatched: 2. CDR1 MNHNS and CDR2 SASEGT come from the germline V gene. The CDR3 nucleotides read TGTGCCACCACAGGGGGCGAGCAGTTCTTC. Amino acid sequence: CATTGGEQFF.

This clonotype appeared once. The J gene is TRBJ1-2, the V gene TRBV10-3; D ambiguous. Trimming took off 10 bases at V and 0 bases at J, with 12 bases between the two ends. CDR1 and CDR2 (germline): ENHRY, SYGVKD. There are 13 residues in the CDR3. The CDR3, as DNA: TGTGCCACAAACCAGAAGTCTAACTATGGCTACACCTTC. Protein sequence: CATNQKSNYGYTF.